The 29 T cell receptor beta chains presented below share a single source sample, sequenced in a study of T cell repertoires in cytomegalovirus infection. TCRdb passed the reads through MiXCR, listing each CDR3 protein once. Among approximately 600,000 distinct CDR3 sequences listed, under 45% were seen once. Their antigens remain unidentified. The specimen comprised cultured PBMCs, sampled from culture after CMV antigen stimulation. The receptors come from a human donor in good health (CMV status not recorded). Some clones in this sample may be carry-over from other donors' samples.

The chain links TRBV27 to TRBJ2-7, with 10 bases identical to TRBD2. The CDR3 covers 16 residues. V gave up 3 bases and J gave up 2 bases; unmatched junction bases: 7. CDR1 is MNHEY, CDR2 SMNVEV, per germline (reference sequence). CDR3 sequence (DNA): TGTGCCAGCAGTTTTACTAGCGGGACGGGCCCCTACGAGCAGTACTTC. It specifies CASSFTSGTGPYEQYF.

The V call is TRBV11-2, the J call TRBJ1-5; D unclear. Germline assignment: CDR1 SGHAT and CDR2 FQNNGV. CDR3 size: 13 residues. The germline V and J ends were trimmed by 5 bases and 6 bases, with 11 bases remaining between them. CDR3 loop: CASSPELGQPQHF. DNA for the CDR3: TGTGCCAGCAGCCCCGAGTTGGGTCAGCCCCAGCATTTT.

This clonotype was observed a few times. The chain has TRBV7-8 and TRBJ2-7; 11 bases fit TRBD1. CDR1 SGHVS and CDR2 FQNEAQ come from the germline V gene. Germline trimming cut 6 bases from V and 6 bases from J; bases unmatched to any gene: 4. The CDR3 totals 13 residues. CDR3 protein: CASRVGTGGEQYF. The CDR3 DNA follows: TGTGCCAGCAGGGTCGGGACAGGGGGCGAGCAGTACTTC.

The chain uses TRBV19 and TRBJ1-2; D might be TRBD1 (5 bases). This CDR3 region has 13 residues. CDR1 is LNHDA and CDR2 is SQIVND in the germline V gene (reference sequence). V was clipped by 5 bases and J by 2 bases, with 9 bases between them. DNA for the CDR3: TGTGCCAGTAGTTCAGGGTTCAACTATGGCTACACCTTC. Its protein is CASSSGFNYGYTF.

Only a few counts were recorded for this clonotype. The CDR3: CASSGGQGAISGNTIYF. CDR3 bases: TGTGCCAGCAGTGGCGGCCAGGGTGCCATCTCTGGAAACACCATATATTTT. The rearrangement joins TRBV6-1 to TRBJ1-3, with D maybe TRBD1 (5 bases). Germline CDR1 MNHNS, CDR2 SASEGT. The V gene lost 4 bases and the J gene lost 0 bases, with 16 bases spanning the gap. The CDR3 has 17 amino acids.

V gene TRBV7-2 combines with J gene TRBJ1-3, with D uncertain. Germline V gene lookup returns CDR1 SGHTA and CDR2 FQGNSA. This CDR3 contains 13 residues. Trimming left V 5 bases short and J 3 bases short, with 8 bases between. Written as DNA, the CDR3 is TGTGCCAGCAGCACGGAGCTTGGAAACACCATATATTTT. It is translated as CASSTELGNTIYF. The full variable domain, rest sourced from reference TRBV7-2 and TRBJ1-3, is GAGVSQSPSNKVTEKGKDVELRCDPISGHTALYWYRQSLGQGLEFLIYFQGNSAPDKSGLPSDRFSAERTGGSVSTLTIQRTQQEDSAVYLCASSTELGNTIYFGEGSWLTVV.

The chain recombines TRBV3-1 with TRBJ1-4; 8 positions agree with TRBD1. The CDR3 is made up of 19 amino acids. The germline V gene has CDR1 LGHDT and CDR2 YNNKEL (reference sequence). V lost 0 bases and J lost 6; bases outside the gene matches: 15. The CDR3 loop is CASSQDLRQGSWRHEKLFF. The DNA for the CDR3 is TGTGCCAGCAGCCAAGATCTGAGACAGGGGTCATGGAGGCATGAAAAACTGTTTTTT.

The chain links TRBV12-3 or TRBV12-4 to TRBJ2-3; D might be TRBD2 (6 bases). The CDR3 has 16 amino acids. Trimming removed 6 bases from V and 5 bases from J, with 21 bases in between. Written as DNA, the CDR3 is TGTGCCAGCAGCTGGCGGGGCTCTCCAGGGAAAGATACGCAGTATTTT. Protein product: CASSWRGSPGKDTQYF.

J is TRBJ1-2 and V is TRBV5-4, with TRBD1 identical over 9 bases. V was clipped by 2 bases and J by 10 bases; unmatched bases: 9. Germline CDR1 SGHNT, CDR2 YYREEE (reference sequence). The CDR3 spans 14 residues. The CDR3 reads CASSFGRDRVYYTF. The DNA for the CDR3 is TGTGCCAGCAGCTTCGGCCGGGACAGGGTGTACTACACCTTC.

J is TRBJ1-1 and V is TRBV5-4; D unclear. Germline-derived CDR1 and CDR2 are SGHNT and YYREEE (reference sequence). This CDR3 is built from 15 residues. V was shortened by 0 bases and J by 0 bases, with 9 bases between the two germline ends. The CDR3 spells CASSLAQALNTEAFF. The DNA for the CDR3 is TGTGCCAGCAGCTTGGCCCAGGCCCTGAACACTGAAGCTTTCTTT.

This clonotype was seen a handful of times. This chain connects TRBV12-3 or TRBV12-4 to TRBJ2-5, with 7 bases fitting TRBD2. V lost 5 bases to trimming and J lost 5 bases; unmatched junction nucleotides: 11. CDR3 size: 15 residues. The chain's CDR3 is CASSLSGERGETQYF. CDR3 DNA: TGTGCCAGCAGTCTAAGCGGGGAAAGGGGCGAGACCCAGTACTTC.

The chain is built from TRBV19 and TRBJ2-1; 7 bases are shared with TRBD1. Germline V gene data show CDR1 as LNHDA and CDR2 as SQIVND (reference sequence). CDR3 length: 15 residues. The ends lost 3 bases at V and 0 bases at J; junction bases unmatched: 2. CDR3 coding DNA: TGTGCCAGTAGTATCGGGGACAGCTCCTACAATGAGCAGTTCTTC. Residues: CASSIGDSSYNEQFF.

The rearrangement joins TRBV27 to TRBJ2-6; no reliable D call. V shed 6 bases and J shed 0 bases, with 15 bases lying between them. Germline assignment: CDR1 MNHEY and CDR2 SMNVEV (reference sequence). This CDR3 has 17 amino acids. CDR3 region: CASSLLGASSGANVLTF. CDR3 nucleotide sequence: TGTGCCAGCAGCCTCCTGGGCGCGAGCTCTGGGGCCAACGTCCTGACTTTC.

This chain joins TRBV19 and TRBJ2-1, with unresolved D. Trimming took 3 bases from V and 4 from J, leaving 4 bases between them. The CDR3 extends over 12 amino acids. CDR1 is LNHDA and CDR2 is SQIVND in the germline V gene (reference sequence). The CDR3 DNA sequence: TGTGCCAGTAGTATCAATTACAATGAGCAGTTCTTC. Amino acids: CASSINYNEQFF.

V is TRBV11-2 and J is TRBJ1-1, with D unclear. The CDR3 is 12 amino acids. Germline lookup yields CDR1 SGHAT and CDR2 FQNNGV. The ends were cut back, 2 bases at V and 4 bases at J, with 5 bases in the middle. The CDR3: CASSLRTTEAFF. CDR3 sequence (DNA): TGTGCCAGCAGCTTACGGACCACTGAAGCTTTCTTT.

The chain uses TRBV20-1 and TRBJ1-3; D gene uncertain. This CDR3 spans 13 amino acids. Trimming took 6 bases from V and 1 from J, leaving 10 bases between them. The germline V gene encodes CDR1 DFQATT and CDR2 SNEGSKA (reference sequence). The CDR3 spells CSATTNSGNTIYF. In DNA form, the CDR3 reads TGCAGTGCCACTACTAATTCTGGAAACACCATATATTTT.

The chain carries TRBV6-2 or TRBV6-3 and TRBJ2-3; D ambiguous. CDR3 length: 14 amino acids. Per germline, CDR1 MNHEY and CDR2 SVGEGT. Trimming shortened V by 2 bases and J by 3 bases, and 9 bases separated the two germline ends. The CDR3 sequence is CASSYQRPTDTQYF. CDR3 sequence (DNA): TGTGCCAGCAGTTACCAACGACCAACAGATACGCAGTATTTT.

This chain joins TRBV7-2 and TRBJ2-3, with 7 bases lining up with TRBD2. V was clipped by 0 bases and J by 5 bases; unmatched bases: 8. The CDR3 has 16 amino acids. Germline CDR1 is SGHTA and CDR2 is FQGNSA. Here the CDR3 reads CASSLAEGGPGDTQYF. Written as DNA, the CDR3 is TGTGCCAGCAGCTTAGCTGAGGGAGGGCCGGGAGATACGCAGTATTTT.

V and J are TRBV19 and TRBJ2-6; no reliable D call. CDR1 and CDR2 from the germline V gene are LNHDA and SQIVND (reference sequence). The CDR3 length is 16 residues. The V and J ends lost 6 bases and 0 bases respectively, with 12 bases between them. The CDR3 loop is CASRRVISSGANVLTF. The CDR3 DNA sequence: TGTGCCAGTAGAAGGGTGATAAGCTCTGGGGCCAACGTCCTGACTTTC.

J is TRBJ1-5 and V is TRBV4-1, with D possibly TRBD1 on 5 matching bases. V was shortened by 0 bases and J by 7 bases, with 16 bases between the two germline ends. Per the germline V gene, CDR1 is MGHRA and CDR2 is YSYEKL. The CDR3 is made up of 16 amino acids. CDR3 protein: CASSQDFTGWGQPQHF. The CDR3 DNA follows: TGCGCCAGCAGCCAAGATTTTACAGGATGGGGACAGCCCCAGCATTTT.

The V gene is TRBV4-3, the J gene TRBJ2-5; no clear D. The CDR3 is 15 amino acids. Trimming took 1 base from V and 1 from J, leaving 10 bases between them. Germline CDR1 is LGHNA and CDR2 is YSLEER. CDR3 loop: CASSQVLGSQETQYF. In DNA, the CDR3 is TGCGCCAGCAGCCAAGTTTTGGGCAGCCAAGAGACCCAGTACTTC.

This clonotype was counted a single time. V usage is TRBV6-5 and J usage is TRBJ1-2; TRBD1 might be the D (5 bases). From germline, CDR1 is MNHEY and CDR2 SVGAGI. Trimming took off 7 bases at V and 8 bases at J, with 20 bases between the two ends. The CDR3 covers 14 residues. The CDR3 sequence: CASTLTGLTGGYTF. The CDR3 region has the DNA TGTGCCAGCACCCTAACGGGGCTGACGGGGGGCTACACCTTC.

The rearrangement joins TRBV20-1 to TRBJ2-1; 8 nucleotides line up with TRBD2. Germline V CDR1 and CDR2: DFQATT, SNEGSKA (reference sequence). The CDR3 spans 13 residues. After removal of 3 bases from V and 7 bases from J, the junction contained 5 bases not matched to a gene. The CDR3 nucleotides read TGCAGTGCTAGGGGCGGGAGGAAAAATGAGCAGTTCTTC. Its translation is CSARGGRKNEQFF.

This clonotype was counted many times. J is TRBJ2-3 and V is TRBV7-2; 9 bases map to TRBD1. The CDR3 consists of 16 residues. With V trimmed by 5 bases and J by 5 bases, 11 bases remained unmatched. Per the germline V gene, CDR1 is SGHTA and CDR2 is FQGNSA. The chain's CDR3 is CASSLRGQGGRDTQYF. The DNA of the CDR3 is TGTGCCAGCAGCCTGAGGGGACAGGGAGGTAGAGATACGCAGTATTTT.

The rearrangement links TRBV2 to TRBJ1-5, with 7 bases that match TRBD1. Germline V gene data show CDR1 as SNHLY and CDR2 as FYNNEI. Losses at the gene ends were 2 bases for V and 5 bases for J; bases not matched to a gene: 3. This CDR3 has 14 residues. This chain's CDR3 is CASSETGTDQPQHF. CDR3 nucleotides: TGTGCCAGCAGTGAAACCGGGACAGATCAGCCCCAGCATTTT. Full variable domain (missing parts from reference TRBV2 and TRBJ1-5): EPEVTQTPSHQVTQMGQEVILRCVPISNHLYFYWYRQILGQKVEFLVSFYNNEISEKSEIFDDQFSVERPDGSNFTLKIRSTKLEDSAMYFCASSETGTDQPQHFGDGTRLSIL.

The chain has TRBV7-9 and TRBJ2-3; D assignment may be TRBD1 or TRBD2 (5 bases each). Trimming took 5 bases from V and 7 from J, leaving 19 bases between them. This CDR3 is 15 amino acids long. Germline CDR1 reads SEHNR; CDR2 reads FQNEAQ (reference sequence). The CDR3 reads CASSLPGPRAYTQYF. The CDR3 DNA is TGTGCCAGCAGCCTACCGGGACCTAGGGCATATACGCAGTATTTT.

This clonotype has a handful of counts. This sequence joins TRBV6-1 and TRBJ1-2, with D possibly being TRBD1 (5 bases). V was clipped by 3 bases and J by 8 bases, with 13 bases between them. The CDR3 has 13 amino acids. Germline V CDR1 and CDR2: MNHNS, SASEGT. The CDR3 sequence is CASSERQSIGYTF. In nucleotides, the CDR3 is TGTGCCAGCAGTGAGAGACAGAGCATAGGCTACACCTTC.

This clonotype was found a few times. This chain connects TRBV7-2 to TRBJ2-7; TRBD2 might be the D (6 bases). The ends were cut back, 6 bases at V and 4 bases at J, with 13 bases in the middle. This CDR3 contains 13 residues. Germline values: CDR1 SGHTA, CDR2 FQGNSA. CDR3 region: CASRATGGYEQYF. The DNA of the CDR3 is TGTGCCAGCAGAGCTACCGGAGGGTACGAGCAGTACTTC.

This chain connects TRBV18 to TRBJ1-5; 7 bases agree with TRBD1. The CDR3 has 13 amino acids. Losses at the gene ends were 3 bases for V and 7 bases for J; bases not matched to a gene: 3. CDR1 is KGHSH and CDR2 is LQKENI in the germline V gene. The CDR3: CASSPQGEQPQHF. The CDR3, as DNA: TGTGCCAGCTCACCTCAGGGGGAACAGCCCCAGCATTTT.